A selection of T cell receptor beta chains follows, all from one sample in a study of blood T cell repertoires in COVID-19. Libraries were prepared by immunoSEQ multiplex PCR; TCRdb keeps only in-frame clonotypes and omits some of them. Here the sample spans over 150,000 clones, 75% to 85% being singletons. Specimen: peripheral blood. All receptors derive from a woman in her fifties or sixties with COVID-19, enrolled during active disease. Each CDR3 is given with its conserved first and last residue. A D gene is named only where the DNA matches it firmly. Only part of the rows carry a size: once, few, many, or a class if the clone is expanded.

NA	TRBV6-5	NA	TRBJ1-1	16	CASSYSISGRNTEAFF	TGTGCCAGCAGTTACTCGATTTCAGGCCGGAACACTGAAGCTTTCTTT
TRBD1	TRBV7-8	NA	TRBJ1-4	13	CASSRTGGEKLFF	TGTGCCAGCAGTCGGACAGGGGGGGAAAAACTGTTTTTT
TRBD1	TRBV6-6	NA	TRBJ1-1	15	CASSYSGQGALGAFF	TGTGCCAGCAGTTACTCCGGACAGGGGGCTCTGGGCGCTTTCTTT
TRBD2	TRBV11-3	NA	TRBJ2-1	16	CASSFTITGGPNEQFF	TGTGCCAGCAGCTTTACCATTACGGGAGGACCCAATGAGCAGTTCTTC
NA	TRBV12-3/TRBV12-4	NA	TRBJ1-1	12	CASSSDPGRAFF	TGTGCCAGCAGTTCAGATCCGGGAAGAGCTTTCTTT
TRBD1	TRBV5-1	NA	TRBJ1-4	16	CASSLGGGGADEKLFF	TGCGCCAGCAGCTTGGGAGGAGGGGGCGCGGATGAAAAACTGTTTTTT
TRBD1	TRBV2	NA	TRBJ1-3	19	CASSETLPLDRGPGNTIYF	TGTGCCAGCAGTGAAACCCTCCCTTTGGACAGGGGGCCTGGAAACACCATATATTTT
NA	TRBV27	NA	TRBJ1-1	14	CASSFLDRNTEAFF	TGTGCCAGCAGTTTTTTGGACAGGAACACTGAAGCTTTCTTT
NA	TRBV5-5	NA	TRBJ1-5	13	CASSRAGDQPQHF	TGTGCCAGCAGCCGGGCAGGGGATCAGCCCCAGCATTTT
TRBD1	TRBV6-5	NA	TRBJ1-5	15	CASSYGDRLNQPQHF	TGTGCCAGCAGTTACGGGGACAGACTCAATCAGCCCCAGCATTTT
NA	TRBV4-1	once	TRBJ1-1	17	CASSQETVPPMNTEAFF	TGCGCCAGCAGCCAAGAAACAGTGCCTCCTATGAACACTGAAGCTTTCTTT
NA	TRBV7-6	NA	TRBJ1-3	16	CASSDMTWVTGNTIYF	TGTGCCAGCAGCGACATGACCTGGGTTACTGGAAACACCATATATTTT
NA	TRBV2	once	TRBJ1-1	13	CAGDQGFRTEAFF	TGTGCCGGCGACCAGGGGTTCCGGACTGAAGCTTTCTTT
TRBD2	TRBV11-2	NA	TRBJ2-1	13	CASSLERGGVQFF	TGTGCCAGCAGCTTAGAGCGGGGGGGGGTCCAGTTCTTC
TRBD2	TRBV15	NA	TRBJ2-1	16	CATSRDGSSGHNEQFF	TGTGCCACCAGCAGAGACGGATCTAGCGGACACAATGAGCAGTTCTTC
NA	TRBV11-1	NA	TRBJ2-7	14	CASSLGGASREQYF	TGTGCCAGCAGCTTGGGGGGGGCCAGTCGCGAGCAGTACTTC
NA	TRBV5-5	NA	TRBJ2-1	15	CASSLEQSSYNEQFF	TGTGCCAGCAGCTTGGAACAAAGCTCCTACAATGAGCAGTTCTTC
TRBD1	TRBV19	NA	TRBJ1-5	13	CASSKTGDQPQHF	TGTGCCAGTAGTAAGACAGGGGATCAGCCCCAGCATTTT
TRBD1	TRBV5-1	once	TRBJ1-2	13	CASSYGTVNGYTF	TGCGCCAGCAGCTACGGGACAGTGAATGGCTACACCTTC
TRBD2	TRBV9	NA	TRBJ2-1	15	CASSVVGRGVNEQFF	TGTGCCAGCAGCGTAGTTGGGCGGGGGGTTAATGAGCAGTTCTTC
TRBD1	TRBV7-6	once	TRBJ1-1	17	CASSLIGTGLMNTEAFF	TGTGCCAGCAGCTTAATTGGGACAGGGCTCATGAACACTGAAGCTTTCTTT
NA	TRBV4-1	NA	TRBJ1-5	13	CASSQYSNQPQHF	TGCGCCAGCAGCCAGTATAGCAATCAGCCCCAGCATTTT
NA	TRBV6-2/TRBV6-3	NA	TRBJ2-6	16	CASSYQGLTGANVLTF	TGTGCCAGCAGTTACCAGGGGTTGACTGGGGCCAACGTCCTGACTTTC
NA	TRBV3-1/TRBV3-2	NA	TRBJ1-6	13	CASSRTDNSPLHF	TGTGCCAGCAGCAGGACAGATAATTCACCCCTCCACTTT
NA	TRBV24-1	NA	TRBJ2-1	15	CATSDPGQTYNEQFF	TGTGCCACCAGTGACCCAGGGCAAACTTACAATGAGCAGTTCTTC
TRBD1	TRBV5-8	NA	TRBJ1-1	14	CASRRQGVSTEAFF	TGTGCCAGCAGGAGACAGGGTGTGAGCACTGAAGCTTTCTTT
TRBD1	TRBV27	NA	TRBJ2-1	13	CASRGTGSNEQFF	TGTGCCAGCAGGGGGACAGGTTCCAATGAGCAGTTCTTC
NA	TRBV5-6	NA	TRBJ1-3	17	CASSSILRGLSGNTIYF	TGTGCCAGCAGCTCCATCCTCCGGGGTCTCTCTGGAAACACCATATATTTT
TRBD2	TRBV27	NA	TRBJ2-7	15	CASRITSGRIGEQYF	TGTGCCAGCAGAATAACTAGCGGGAGGATCGGTGAGCAGTACTTC
NA	TRBV6-1	NA	TRBJ1-5	13	CASSEAVRQPQHF	TGTGCCAGCAGTGAAGCGGTGAGGCAGCCCCAGCATTTT
NA	TRBV27	NA	TRBJ1-4	13	CASRVPGVEKLFF	TGTGCCAGCAGGGTCCCGGGAGTAGAAAAACTGTTTTTT